This record concerns one TCR beta chain sequence. This clonotype was found a few times. Its target antigen remains unknown. Nothing much larger sits one base from this clone, and base qualities are not available. Libraries were made using RACE. Sequencing was performed on a NextSeq 500. Library preparation attached unique molecular identifiers to individual cDNA molecules for quantitative, reproducible TCR counting. From each blood RNA sample, both TCR alpha and TCR beta chains were sequenced. The authors' pipeline ran thus. Samples had a median of approximately 93,000 TCRs, with a range from roughly 20,000 to 690,600. The Decombinator software suite was used to annotate the V, J and CDR3 of the TCR reads. Every sample was subsampled to the same number of TCRs (28,000) for the PS versus PT1 abundance plots. Expanded TCRs were defined as absent before sensitization and observed at least eight times at the 2-week time point. TCRdb ran its own pipeline on the public reads, namely fastp trimming at Q25 and MiXCR clone calling, and kept in-frame beta chains. Each CDR3 protein gets just one entry, which takes the most common genes and DNA from the rows behind it. The V and J calls were not made by the authors but by TCRdb's processing. This sample lists around 120,000 distinct CDR3 sequences; roughly 14% were detected once. Around 2.7% of the sample is held by the ten biggest clonotypes.

Explained via the paper, the time point label denotes: pre-sensitization, week 0. The intended sense of this specimen's treatment or condition label: therapeutic diphenylcyclopropenone sensitization with weekly scalp DPC. At each patch-test visit, blood was drawn before the patch test was applied. Eligible patients were aged 18 to 70, diagnosed with alopecia, deemed suitable for DPC therapy, and excluded if pregnant. Total RNA was extracted from unfractionated whole blood collected in Tempus Blood RNA tubes. The germline V gene (reference sequence) supplies CDR1 MNHEY and CDR2 SMNVEV. From cysteine to phenylalanine, the CDR3 is 15 amino acids long. Only the CDR3 part of the read is kept: 45 bases, read in frame from the first base. The V end loses 3 bases and the J end loses 1 base, and a stretch of 11 bases separates them. These data are taken from a study of human T cells and chemical hapten exposure (dated by TCRdb to the early 2020s). Regarding the complete study: For sensitization, 2% DPC in acetone was applied to an approximately 2 cm by approximately 2 cm area of upper inner arm skin. Patch testing on the upper back used Finn chambers containing 0.01% DPC, with scoring done after 6 days according to International Contact Dermatitis Research Group standards. The mostly female patient cohort included alopecia areata with under or over 50% scalp involvement, alopecia totalis and alopecia universalis. Libraries were pooled for sequencing, and per-sample TCR yields varied mainly because of small differences in library volumes within the pool. The study tracked peripheral blood TCR repertoire changes in vivo during primary and secondary sensitization to the hapten diphenylcyclopropenone (DPC) in alopecia patients. Patient blood was sampled pre-sensitization (week 0) and at 2, 6 and about 24 weeks after DPC sensitization. Patients additionally received weekly therapeutic DPC doses to the scalp throughout the approximately 22-week study period. Under 30 alopecia patients gave blood for TCR sequencing at one to four time points (pre-sensitization, 2, 6 and 24 weeks).

Overall study results and their limits: The number of TCRs above 1 in 1000 frequency did not change with DPC sensitization; there was no evidence of global repertoire structure alterations. Because every patient had alopecia, a presumed autoimmune disease, the patients' immune response might differ from that of healthy individuals. Patch test score was positively correlated with the number of PT1 expanded TCRs, with significance at thresholds 8, 16 and 32 but not at 4. After repeated subsampling, changes were observed in the strength of the expansion versus patch-test correlation and in the threshold at which the correlation became significant. Significantly more large CDR3 similarity clusters were formed by expanded TCRs than by pre-sensitization or healthy control sets, consistent with antigen-driven responses.

The sequencing used whole blood, collected in connection with sensitization to the hapten diphenylcyclopropenone (DPC). The receptor was derived from a woman younger than 30 with alopecia areata. Some clones in this sample may be carry-over from other donors' samples. The chain is encoded by TRBV27 joined to TRBJ2-3; TRBD1 is a possible D gene, resting on 6 matching bases. The encoded CDR3 is CASSFLPGGTDTQYF. The nucleotide sequence is TGTGCCAGCAGTTTCCTTCCAGGGGGCACAGATACGCAGTATTTT.